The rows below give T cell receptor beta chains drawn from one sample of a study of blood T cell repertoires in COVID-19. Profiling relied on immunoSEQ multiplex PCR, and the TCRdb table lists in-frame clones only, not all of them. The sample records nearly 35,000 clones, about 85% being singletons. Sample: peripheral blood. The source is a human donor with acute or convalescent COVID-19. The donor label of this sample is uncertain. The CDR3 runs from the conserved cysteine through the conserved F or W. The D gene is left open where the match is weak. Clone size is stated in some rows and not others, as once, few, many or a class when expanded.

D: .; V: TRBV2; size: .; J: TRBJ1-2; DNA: TGTGCCAGTCGAGAACAGGGAAACTATGGCTACACCTTC; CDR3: CASREQGNYGYTF
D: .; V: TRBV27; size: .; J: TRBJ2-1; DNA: TGTGCCAGCAGTTCCACCGGGAATTACAATGAGCAGTTCTTC; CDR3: CASSSTGNYNEQFF
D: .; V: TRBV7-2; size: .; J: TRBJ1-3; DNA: TGTGCCAGCAGCTTCCCTGGGGGGGGAAACACCATATATTTT; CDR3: CASSFPGGGNTIYF
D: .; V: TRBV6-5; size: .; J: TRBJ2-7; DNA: TGTGCCAGCAGTCAACCGGGACTCGCTGGGGACGAGCAGTACTTC; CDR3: CASSQPGLAGDEQYF
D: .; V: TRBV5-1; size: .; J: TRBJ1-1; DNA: TGCGCCAGCAGTTTCCAGGGCAACACTGAAGCTTTCTTT; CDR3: CASSFQGNTEAFF
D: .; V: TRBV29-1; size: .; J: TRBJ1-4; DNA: TGCAGCGGGAGGGGTGCAACTAATGAAAAACTGTTTTTT; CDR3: CSGRGATNEKLFF
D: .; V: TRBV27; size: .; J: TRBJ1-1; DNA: TGTGCCAGCAGTTTATCTGGGGGGACGGGCACTGAAGCTTTCTTT; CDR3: CASSLSGGTGTEAFF
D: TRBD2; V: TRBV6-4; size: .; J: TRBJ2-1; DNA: TGTGCCAGCAGTCGCTGGGCGGGAGAACTCAATGAGCAGTTCTTC; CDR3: CASSRWAGELNEQFF
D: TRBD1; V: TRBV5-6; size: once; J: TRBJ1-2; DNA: TGTGCCAGCAGCTTGGCTCAGGGGGGAGGGACAGGGACATATGGCTACACCTTC; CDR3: CASSLAQGGGTGTYGYTF
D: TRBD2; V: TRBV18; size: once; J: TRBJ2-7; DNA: TGTGCCAGCTCCTCGGGGGGTAGCAACGAGCAGTACTTC; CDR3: CASSSGGSNEQYF
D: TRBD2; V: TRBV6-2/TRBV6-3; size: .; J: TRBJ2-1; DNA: TGTGCCAGCAGTTTAGGCGGGGGTTACAATGAGCAGTTCTTC; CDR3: CASSLGGGYNEQFF
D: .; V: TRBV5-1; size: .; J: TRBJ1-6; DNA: TGCGCCAGCAGCTTGGCCGAGGCAGGGGCGCATTCACCCCTCCACTTT; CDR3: CASSLAEAGAHSPLHF
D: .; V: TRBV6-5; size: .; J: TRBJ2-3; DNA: TGTGGTTGCCGTGGGGACATTACGCAGTATTTT; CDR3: CGCRGDITQYF
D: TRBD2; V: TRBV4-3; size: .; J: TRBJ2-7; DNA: TGCGCCAGCAGCCAAGATATGGCTAGCGGTCTATACGAGCAGTACTTC; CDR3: CASSQDMASGLYEQYF
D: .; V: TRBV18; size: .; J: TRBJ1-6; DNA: TGTGCCAGCTCACCACGAGAGGGGGATAATTCACCCCTCCACTTT; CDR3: CASSPREGDNSPLHF
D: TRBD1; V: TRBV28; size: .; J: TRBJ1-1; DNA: TGTGCCAGCAGGGGACAGACGAACACTGAAGCTTTCTTT; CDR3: CASRGQTNTEAFF
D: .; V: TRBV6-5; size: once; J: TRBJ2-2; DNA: TGTGCCAGCAGGGACTCTGAGGTCGGGGAGCTGTTTTTT; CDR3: CASRDSEVGELFF
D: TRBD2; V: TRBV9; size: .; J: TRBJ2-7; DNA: TGTGCCAGCAGCCCCACTAGCGGGAGGGCCGTTAGCGAGCAGTACTTC; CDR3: CASSPTSGRAVSEQYF
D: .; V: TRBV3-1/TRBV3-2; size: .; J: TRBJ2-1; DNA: TGTGCCAGCAGCCAAGCGGGTACTAGCCTCTCCGGTGAGCAGTTCTTC; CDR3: CASSQAGTSLSGEQFF
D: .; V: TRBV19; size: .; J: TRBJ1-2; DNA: TGTGCCAGTAGTGGCCCGGGACACCTCGACTATGGCTACACCTTC; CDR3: CASSGPGHLDYGYTF
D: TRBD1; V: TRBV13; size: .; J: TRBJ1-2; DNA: TGTGCCAGCAGCCCGGACAGGGGCCTACATGGCTACACCTTC; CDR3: CASSPDRGLHGYTF
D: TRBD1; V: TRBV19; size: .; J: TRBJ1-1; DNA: TGTGCCAGTAGTATAGATCCACAGGGGGTGAACACTGAAGCTTTCTTT; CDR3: CASSIDPQGVNTEAFF
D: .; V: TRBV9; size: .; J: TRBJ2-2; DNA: TGTGCCAGCAGCGGCTGGAGATCGAACACCGGGGAGCTGTTTTTT; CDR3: CASSGWRSNTGELFF
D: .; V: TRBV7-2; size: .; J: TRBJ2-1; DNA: TGTGCCAGCAGTTCCTCGGGAGTGGGTGAGCAGTTCTTC; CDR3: CASSSSGVGEQFF
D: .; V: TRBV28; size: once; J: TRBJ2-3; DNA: TGTGCCAGCAGTCCCCAACTAGCTGGAGATACGCAGTATTTT; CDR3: CASSPQLAGDTQYF
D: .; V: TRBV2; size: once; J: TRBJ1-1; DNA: TGTGCCAGCAGTGCGGAGGAATCAGGGAACACTGAAGCTTTCTTT; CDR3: CASSAEESGNTEAFF
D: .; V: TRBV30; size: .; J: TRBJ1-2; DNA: TGTGCCTGGGGGAGAGCTTTTAAATATGGCTACACCTTC; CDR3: CAWGRAFKYGYTF
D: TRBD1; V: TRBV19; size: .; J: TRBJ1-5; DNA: TGTGCCAGTATCCAGGGGGCCGGCAATCAGCCCCAGCATTTT; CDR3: CASIQGAGNQPQHF
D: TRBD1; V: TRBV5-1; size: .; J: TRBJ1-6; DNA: TGCGCCAGCAGCTTAGGGACAGGGGGTGGTTCACCCCTCCACTTT; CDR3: CASSLGTGGGSPLHF
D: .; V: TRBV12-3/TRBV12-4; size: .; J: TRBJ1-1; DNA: TGTGCCAGCAGTCCAGGACAGACTGAAGCTTTCTTT; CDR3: CASSPGQTEAFF
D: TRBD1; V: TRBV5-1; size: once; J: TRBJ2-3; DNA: TGCGCCAGCAGCTTGGGCCGACAGGGGGCCGGATCCACAGATACGCAGTATTTT; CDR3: CASSLGRQGAGSTDTQYF
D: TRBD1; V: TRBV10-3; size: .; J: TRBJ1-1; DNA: TGTGCCATCAGCCAGACAGGGGGGCTTGCTGAAGCTTTCTTT; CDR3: CAISQTGGLAEAFF
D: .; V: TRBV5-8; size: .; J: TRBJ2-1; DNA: TGTGCCAGCAGCCGGGCCCAGCGGAATGAGCAGTTCTTC; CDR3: CASSRAQRNEQFF
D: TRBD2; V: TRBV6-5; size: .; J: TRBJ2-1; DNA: TGTGCCAGCAGGATGGGGGGGGCCTACAATGAGCAGTTCTTC; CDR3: CASRMGGAYNEQFF
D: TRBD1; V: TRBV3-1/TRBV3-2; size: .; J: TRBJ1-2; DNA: TGTGCCAGCAGCCAAGTGTGGGACAGGGGCGTGGGTTTCTATGGCTACACCTTC; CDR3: CASSQVWDRGVGFYGYTF
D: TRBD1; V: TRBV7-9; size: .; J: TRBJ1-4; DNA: TGTGCCAGCAGCCCCGGACAGGGAGGAACTAATGAAAAACTGTTTTTT; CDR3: CASSPGQGGTNEKLFF
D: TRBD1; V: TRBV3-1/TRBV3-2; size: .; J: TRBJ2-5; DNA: TGTGCCAGCAGCTTACGACAGGGTGAGGAGACCCAGTACTTC; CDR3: CASSLRQGEETQYF
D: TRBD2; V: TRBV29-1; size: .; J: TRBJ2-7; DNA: TGCAGCGTTGAAGTGGGACCGACCCGGGGGGGGTACGAGCAGTACTTC; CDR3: CSVEVGPTRGGYEQYF